This is a list of T cell receptor beta chains from one sample in a study of type 1 regulatory T cells. Using its own MiXCR run on the reads, TCRdb lists one record per CDR3 protein. The sample has about 100,000 distinct CDR3 sequences; roughly 31% are singletons. Specimen: CD4+ T cells, either the whole sample or a sorted fraction (not recorded which). All receptors derive from a human donor in good health. CDR3s include the opening cysteine and the closing phenylalanine or tryptophan. The D gene is left open where the match is weak. Size tells how often a clone was seen (once, few, many) or the class of an expanded clone, and some rows leave it out.

V: TRBV12-3/TRBV12-4; D: TRBD1; J: TRBJ2-1; size: -; CDR3: CASSYPGQFFNEQFF; DNA: TGTGCCAGCAGCTATCCGGGACAGTTCTTCAATGAGCAGTTCTTC
V: TRBV7-7; D: TRBD2; J: TRBJ2-2; size: -; CDR3: CASSRLAGNTGELFF; DNA: TGTGCCAGCAGCCGGCTAGCGGGAAACACCGGGGAGCTGTTTTTT
V: TRBV5-1; D: -; J: TRBJ2-1; size: -; CDR3: CASSPGAAGYNEQFF; DNA: TGCGCCAGCAGCCCGGGGGCAGCGGGCTACAATGAGCAGTTCTTC
V: TRBV7-9; D: TRBD2; J: TRBJ2-7; size: -; CDR3: CASSLERTSGSNNEQYF; DNA: TGTGCCAGCAGCTTAGAAAGGACTAGCGGGAGTAACAACGAGCAGTACTTC
V: TRBV4-1; D: -; J: TRBJ2-2; size: -; CDR3: CASSRGGSTGELFF; DNA: TGCGCCAGCAGCCGGGGGGGCAGCACCGGGGAGCTGTTTTTT
V: TRBV7-2; D: -; J: TRBJ2-3; size: few; CDR3: CASSLSADTQYF; DNA: TGTGCCAGCAGCTTAAGTGCAGATACGCAGTATTTT
V: TRBV20-1; D: TRBD2; J: TRBJ2-1; size: -; CDR3: CSATSGTSTDYEQFF; DNA: TGCAGTGCTACTTCCGGGACTAGCACTGACTACGAGCAGTTCTTC
V: TRBV5-6; D: -; J: TRBJ2-3; size: few; CDR3: CASSLAFADTQYF; DNA: TGTGCCAGCAGCTTGGCCTTCGCAGATACGCAGTATTTT
V: TRBV4-1; D: -; J: TRBJ2-3; size: -; CDR3: CASSQSGLGQYTDTQYF; DNA: TGCGCCAGCAGCCAATCCGGTCTAGGACAGTACACAGATACGCAGTATTTT
V: TRBV7-9; D: -; J: TRBJ2-7; size: -; CDR3: CASTSWTDRYEQYF; DNA: TGTGCCAGCACCTCCTGGACAGACCGCTACGAGCAGTACTTC
V: TRBV5-1; D: TRBD2; J: TRBJ2-5; size: many; CDR3: CASSFGLAGVETQYF; DNA: TGCGCCAGCAGCTTCGGACTAGCGGGAGTAGAGACCCAGTACTTC
V: TRBV19; D: TRBD1; J: TRBJ1-1; size: -; CDR3: CASSRDRASTEAFF; DNA: TGTGCCAGTAGTCGGGACAGGGCAAGTACTGAAGCTTTCTTT
V: TRBV11-2; D: TRBD1; J: TRBJ1-2; size: few; CDR3: CASSFKGAAGYTF; DNA: TGTGCCAGCAGCTTCAAGGGGGCGGCGGGCTACACCTTC
V: TRBV25-1; D: TRBD1; J: TRBJ2-7; size: many; CDR3: CASRGAGQVYEQYF; DNA: TGTGCCAGCAGAGGCGCGGGACAGGTCTACGAGCAGTACTTC
V: TRBV7-9; D: -; J: TRBJ2-7; size: many; CDR3: CASSLVTPGPYEQYF; DNA: TGTGCCAGCAGCTTAGTGACTCCGGGTCCCTACGAGCAGTACTTC
V: TRBV3-1; D: TRBD2; J: TRBJ2-5; size: few; CDR3: CASSRTSGRAGSRETQYF; DNA: TGTGCCAGCAGTCGGACTAGCGGGAGGGCCGGTTCTCGAGAGACCCAGTACTTC
V: TRBV3-1; D: TRBD1; J: TRBJ2-7; size: -; CDR3: CASSRGQSSYEQYF; DNA: TGTGCCAGCAGCCGGGGACAGAGCTCCTACGAGCAGTACTTC
V: TRBV29-1; D: -; J: TRBJ1-1; size: -; CDR3: CSVVWRMNTEAFF; DNA: TGCAGCGTTGTATGGCGGATGAACACTGAAGCTTTCTTT
V: TRBV10-2; D: -; J: TRBJ1-5; size: few; CDR3: CASSPISNQPQHF; DNA: TGCGCCAGCAGCCCTATTTCGAATCAGCCCCAGCATTTT
V: TRBV19; D: TRBD1; J: TRBJ2-7; size: -; CDR3: CASSIVTGGRYEQYF; DNA: TGTGCCAGTAGTATCGTCACAGGGGGGAGGTACGAGCAGTACTTC
V: TRBV20-1; D: TRBD2; J: TRBJ2-1; size: few; CDR3: CSAVAGGVWNEQFF; DNA: TGCAGTGCTGTCGCGGGAGGTGTTTGGAATGAGCAGTTCTTC
V: TRBV20-1; D: -; J: TRBJ2-2; size: few; CDR3: CSASPRSTGELFF; DNA: TGCAGTGCTAGTCCCAGGAGCACCGGGGAGCTGTTTTTT
V: TRBV4-1; D: TRBD1; J: TRBJ2-4; size: -; CDR3: CASSQVQGARNIQYF; DNA: TGCGCCAGCAGCCAAGTTCAGGGGGCTAGAAACATTCAGTACTTC
V: TRBV5-4; D: -; J: TRBJ1-6; size: few; CDR3: CASSFAGNPNSPLHF; DNA: TGTGCCAGCAGCTTTGCCGGGAACCCAAATTCACCCCTCCACTTT
V: TRBV3-1; D: -; J: TRBJ1-2; size: -; CDR3: CASSQDGQIHGYTF; DNA: TGTGCCAGCAGCCAAGATGGCCAGATTCATGGCTACACCTTC
V: TRBV7-2; D: TRBD1; J: TRBJ2-2; size: few; CDR3: CASSLTGGMRTGELFF; DNA: TGTGCCAGCAGCCTAACAGGGGGTATGAGGACCGGGGAGCTGTTTTTT
V: TRBV10-3; D: -; J: TRBJ2-3; size: few; CDR3: CAISDMDGIPTQYF; DNA: TGTGCCATCAGTGACATGGACGGAATTCCGACGCAGTATTTT
V: TRBV19; D: TRBD2; J: TRBJ2-1; size: few; CDR3: CASSIALAGGSSYNEQFF; DNA: TGTGCCAGTAGTATAGCGCTAGCGGGAGGCAGCTCCTACAATGAGCAGTTCTTC
V: TRBV28; D: TRBD2; J: TRBJ2-7; size: -; CDR3: CASSLLMTSGSLSAYEQYF; DNA: TGTGCCAGCAGTTTACTCATGACTAGCGGGAGCCTGAGCGCCTACGAGCAGTACTTC
V: TRBV7-9; D: TRBD1; J: TRBJ1-1; size: -; CDR3: CASSSGTALSTEAFF; DNA: TGTGCCAGCAGCTCCGGGACAGCGCTTTCCACTGAAGCTTTCTTT